These 30 T cell receptor beta chains were sequenced from one sample in a study of early T cells in non-severe SARS-CoV-2 infection. In TCRdb, the 5' RACE reads were re-called with MiXCR into one record per CDR3 protein. The sample has just under 90,000 distinct CDR3 sequences, roughly 14% seen once; the top ten hold roughly 7%. Sequencing was done on a sample of whole blood. The receptors originated from an adult who was a healthcare worker with PCR-confirmed SARS-CoV-2 infection or an uninfected control (not recorded which).

The chain carries TRBV28 and TRBJ1-2; unclear D gene. V was pared by 1 base and J by 5 bases, with 2 bases between. The CDR3 runs to 11 residues. Germline CDR1 is MDHEN and CDR2 is SYDVKM. In nucleotides, the CDR3 is TGTGCCAGCAGTTTATATTATGGCTACACCTTC. It yields the protein CASSLYYGYTF.

Comment on this clonotype: At one end the junction does not follow the germline gene, possibly because of a read error. V and J are TRBV7-9 and TRBJ2-1; TRBD2 matches 9 bases. Germline V gene sequence: CDR1 SEHNR, CDR2 FQNEAQ (reference sequence). The CDR3 loop spans 15 amino acids. The CDR3 coding sequence is TGTGTCAGCAGCCCTCTAACTAGCGGGTACAATGAGCAGTTCTTC. Its protein is CVSSPLTSGYNEQFF. The full variable domain, completed using reference TRBV7-9 and TRBJ2-1, is DTGVSQNPRHKITKRGQNVTFRCDPISEHNRLYWYRQTLGQGPEFLTYFQNEAQLEKSRLLSDRFSAERPKGSFSTLEIQRTEQGDSAMYLCVSSPLTSGYNEQFFGPGTRLTVL.

The J gene is TRBJ2-7, the V gene TRBV25-1, with 10 positions matching TRBD2. Trimming at V came to 8 bases and at J to 5 bases, leaving 6 bases not matched to a gene. The CDR3 has 13 residues. Germline V lookup: CDR1 MGHDK, CDR2 SYGVNS. The chain's CDR3 is CASDLAGVDEQYF. Here the CDR3 DNA reads TGTGCCAGCGATCTAGCGGGAGTCGACGAGCAGTACTTC.

V gene TRBV7-6 combines with J gene TRBJ1-4; 7 bases line up with TRBD1. The trim removed 5 bases at V and 4 bases at J, leaving 7 bases unmatched. Germline CDR1 reads SGHVS; CDR2 reads FNYEAQ. The CDR3 contains 15 residues. CDR3 in amino acids: CASSVQQGRNEKLFF. CDR3 DNA sequence: TGTGCCAGCAGCGTACAACAGGGGCGTAATGAAAAACTGTTTTTT.

Here the CDR3 DNA reads TGTGCCAGCAGCGTAAGTAGCGGGAGCAGTGAGCAGTTCTTC. Its protein is CASSVSSGSSEQFF. This chain connects TRBV9 to TRBJ2-1, with 9 bases aligning to TRBD2. The CDR3 sequence is 14 residues long. Trimming at V came to 1 base and at J to 9 bases, leaving 5 bases not matched to a gene. The germline V gene has CDR1 SGDLS and CDR2 YYNGEE.

This chain's CDR3 is CASSPRDPQPQHF. CDR3 nucleotide sequence: TGTGCCAGCTCACCAAGGGATCCTCAGCCCCAGCATTTT. The chain carries TRBV18 and TRBJ1-5; D remains ambiguous. V was clipped by 2 bases and J by 6 bases, with 8 bases between them. The CDR3 is 13 residues long. The germline V gene encodes CDR1 KGHSH and CDR2 LQKENI.

This clonotype was observed at least ten times. CDR3 DNA: TGTGCCAGCAGCTTAGGACTTGGCTACACCTTC. The encoded protein is CASSLGLGYTF. The V call is TRBV7-2, the J call TRBJ1-2; D is unclear. The CDR3 length is 11 residues. The germline gives CDR1 SGHTA, CDR2 FQGNSA. Trimming left V 1 base short and J 7 bases short, with 4 bases between.

This sequence joins TRBV28 and TRBJ2-4, with a weak D call TRBD1 (5 bases). CDR3 length: 14 residues. Trimming removed 5 bases at V and 3 bases at J, with 11 bases between. Germline V gene data show CDR1 as MDHEN and CDR2 as SYDVKM. CDR3 in DNA: TGTGCCAGCAGTGGTAGGGGTGGCAAAAACATTCAGTACTTC. Amino acids: CASSGRGGKNIQYF. Looking up the rest from reference TRBV28 and TRBJ2-4 gives the full variable domain: DVKVTQSSRYLVKRTGEKVFLECVQDMDHENMFWYRQDPGLGLRLIYFSYDVKMKEKGDIPEGYSVSREKKERFSLILESASTNQTSMYLCASSGRGGKNIQYFGAGTRLSVL.

The chain has TRBV7-8 and TRBJ2-2; 9 positions match TRBD1. The junction had 6 bases not matched to a gene; V was cut back by 1 base and J by 3 bases. This CDR3 comprises 17 residues. CDR1 SGHVS and CDR2 FQNEAQ come from the germline V gene. Written as DNA, the CDR3 is TGTGCCAGCAGCTTAGTAACGGGGACAGGGTACACCGGGGAGCTGTTTTTT. Its protein is CASSLVTGTGYTGELFF.

A few counts support this clonotype. The rearrangement joins TRBV7-9 to TRBJ2-5; TRBD1 or TRBD2 may be the D gene (5 bases each). Trimming stripped 5 bases from V and 1 base from J, with 17 bases between. CDR1 is SEHNR, CDR2 FQNEAQ, per germline (reference sequence). The CDR3 runs 16 residues. Written as DNA, the CDR3 is TGTGCCAGCAGCACCCATCAGGGAGCCTCCCAAGAGACCCAGTACTTC. This codes for CASSTHQGASQETQYF.

This clonotype showed up many times. V gene TRBV6-6 combines with J gene TRBJ2-1; TRBD2 might be the D (7 bases). Trimming shortened V by 0 bases and J by 4 bases, and 19 bases separated the two germline ends. The CDR3 sequence is 18 residues long. Per the germline V gene, CDR1 is MNHNY and CDR2 is SVGAGI (reference sequence). The CDR3 sequence is CASSYSWGGASGYNEQFF. The CDR3, as DNA: TGTGCCAGCAGTTACTCGTGGGGGGGGGCTAGCGGATACAATGAGCAGTTCTTC.

This chain joins TRBV11-2 and TRBJ1-4; D is perhaps TRBD1 (5 bases). The V end was cut by 3 bases, the J end by 3 bases, with 11 bases between. Germline V CDR1 and CDR2: SGHAT, FQNNGV. The CDR3 consists of 15 residues. CDR3 sequence (DNA): TGTGCCAGCAGCTTCTCCGGGACGGCTAATGAAAAACTGTTTTTT. As protein: CASSFSGTANEKLFF.

This clonotype was counted a few times. V usage is TRBV7-9 and J usage is TRBJ1-1; 11 bases map to TRBD1. CDR1 is SEHNR, CDR2 FQNEAQ, per germline (reference sequence). The CDR3 spans 16 residues. V lost 4 bases, J lost 5 bases, and 9 bases stayed unmatched. DNA for the CDR3: TGTGCCAGCAGCTCACGTCGGACAGGGGGCTGGACTGAAGCTTTCTTT. Amino acid sequence: CASSSRRTGGWTEAFF.

This clonotype has at least ten counts. The CDR3 DNA reads as TGTGCCAGCAGTCAGCAGCCAGGGGGGACCGGGGAGCTGTTTTTT. Translated, it gives CASSQQPGGTGELFF. V gene TRBV2 combines with J gene TRBJ2-2, with a weak D call TRBD1 (7 bases). With 5 bases removed from V and 5 bases from J, the gap between germline ends came to 15 bases. The germline gives CDR1 SNHLY, CDR2 FYNNEI. The CDR3 extends over 15 amino acids. Using reference TRBV2 and TRBJ2-2 for the parts outside the CDR3, the full variable domain is EPEVTQTPSHQVTQMGQEVILRCVPISNHLYFYWYRQILGQKVEFLVSFYNNEISEKSEIFDDQFSVERPDGSNFTLKIRSTKLEDSAMYFCASSQQPGGTGELFFGEGSRLTVL.

The sample holds a few counts of this clonotype. The V and J genes are TRBV6-2 or TRBV6-3 and TRBJ1-5, with D possibly matching TRBD1 (5 bases). The V end was cut by 5 bases, the J end by 5 bases, with 16 bases between. The CDR3 has 15 residues. Per germline, CDR1 MNHEY and CDR2 SVGEGT. The CDR3 DNA reads as TGTGCCAGCAGTCCTCCGACGAGGGGAGATCAGCCCCAGCATTTT. Translated: CASSPPTRGDQPQHF.

The J gene is TRBJ1-5, the V gene TRBV7-9; maybe TRBD1 (6 bases). V dropped 3 bases and J dropped 3 bases, with 12 bases sitting between them. The CDR3 extends over 15 amino acids. The germline gives CDR1 SEHNR, CDR2 FQNEAQ (reference sequence). The CDR3, as DNA: TGTGCCAGCAGCTTTGACAGGTCAATCAATCAGCCCCAGCATTTT. This gives the protein CASSFDRSINQPQHF.

This clonotype was seen more than once but under ten times. This chain connects TRBV20-1 to TRBJ2-7; 9 nucleotides line up with TRBD1. The junction had 4 bases not matched to a gene; V was cut back by 1 base and J by 3 bases. Germline CDR1 reads DFQATT; CDR2 reads SNEGSKA (reference sequence). The CDR3 covers 14 residues. The CDR3 region has the DNA TGCAGTGCTAGAGGGGGACAGGGAATCTACGAGCAGTACTTC. Protein sequence: CSARGGQGIYEQYF.

This clonotype was seen a few times. The J gene is TRBJ2-1, the V gene TRBV15; D uncertain. CDR3 length equals 15 residues. Germline CDR1 and CDR2: LNHNV and YYDKDF (reference sequence). The V end lost 1 base, the J end lost 0 bases, and 7 bases lay between the germline ends. Here the CDR3 DNA reads TGTGCCACCAGCAGAGTCCGGAGCTCCTACAATGAGCAGTTCTTC. It is translated as CATSRVRSSYNEQFF.

This clonotype appeared many times. The genes are TRBV9 and TRBJ2-4; 8 nucleotides line up with TRBD2. Unmatched junction bases numbered 5, after V lost 4 bases and J lost 8 bases. Germline V gene lookup returns CDR1 SGDLS and CDR2 YYNGEE. The CDR3 is 13 amino acids. The CDR3 coding sequence is TGTGCCAGCAGCTCCCAACTAGCGGACATTCAGTACTTC. This sequence encodes CASSSQLADIQYF.

J is TRBJ2-1 and V is TRBV5-1; D remains unclear. V lost 4 bases and J 8 bases, leaving 7 bases between the germline ends. CDR1 SGHRS and CDR2 YFSETQ come from the germline V gene. CDR3 length: 11 amino acids. CDR3 protein: CASSPEHEQFF. The CDR3 nucleotides read TGCGCCAGCAGCCCGGAACATGAGCAGTTCTTC.

This clonotype has a handful of counts. V gene TRBV7-9 combines with J gene TRBJ2-1, with 7 bases lining up with TRBD1. This CDR3 comprises 14 residues. J gave up 4 bases and V 5 bases, and 5 bases lay outside the gene matches. Germline V CDR1 and CDR2: SEHNR, FQNEAQ (reference sequence). The CDR3 reads CASSLPGQYNEQFF. The CDR3 DNA sequence: TGTGCCAGCAGCCTCCCGGGACAGTACAATGAGCAGTTCTTC.

In its sample, this clonotype was seen a few times. The genes are TRBV29-1 and TRBJ2-7; D remains ambiguous. The CDR3 has 12 residues. With 4 bases removed from V and 1 base from J, the gap between germline ends came to 8 bases. Looked up from germline, CDR1 is SQVTM and CDR2 is ANQGSEA. The CDR3 loop is CSVATISYEQYF. Written as DNA, the CDR3 is TGCAGCGTTGCGACCATTTCCTACGAGCAGTACTTC.

CDR3 DNA: TGTGCCAGCAGCCTATCGGGAGGGGGGGATACGCAGTATTTT. Translating gives CASSLSGGGDTQYF. The chain couples TRBV3-1 to TRBJ2-3; 8 positions match TRBD2. CDR3 length: 14 amino acids. Germline CDR1 reads LGHDT; CDR2 reads YNNKEL (reference sequence). J lost 6 bases, V lost 4 bases, and 6 bases had no gene match.

This CDR3 reads CASSIRTSRTVEQYF. The CDR3 DNA follows: TGTGCCAGCAGTATACGGACGTCCAGGACAGTCGAGCAGTACTTC. This sequence joins TRBV27 and TRBJ2-7, with a possible D match to TRBD1 (6 bases). The V end lost 5 bases, the J end lost 6 bases, and 20 bases lay between the germline ends. The CDR3 sequence is 15 residues long. Germline V gives CDR1 MNHEY, CDR2 SMNVEV (reference sequence).

This chain links TRBV5-1 with TRBJ2-2, with 10 bases aligning to TRBD2. The CDR3 spans 17 residues. The ends lost 4 bases at V and 4 bases at J; junction bases unmatched: 10. CDR1 is SGHRS, CDR2 YFSETQ, per germline. The CDR3, as DNA: TGCGCCAGCAGCGTAAGACTAGCGGGTAGCAGCACCGGGGAGCTGTTTTTT. Translation: CASSVRLAGSSTGELFF.

The chain joins TRBV20-1 to TRBJ1-2; D remains unclear. V was clipped by 1 base and J by 8 bases, with 14 bases between them. Germline values: CDR1 DFQATT, CDR2 SNEGSKA (reference sequence). This CDR3 is built from 13 residues. The CDR3: CSARVWSSGGYTF. The CDR3 bases are TGCAGTGCTAGAGTTTGGAGTTCCGGGGGCTACACCTTC.

V and J are TRBV18 and TRBJ2-7; weak D call: TRBD2 (6 bases). Trimming pared 1 base from V and 3 bases from J, leaving 10 bases between. Germline V CDR1 and CDR2: KGHSH, LQKENI. The CDR3 consists of 14 residues. The DNA for the CDR3 is TGTGCCAGCTCACCACGGGGAGGAAACTACGAGCAGTACTTC. It yields the protein CASSPRGGNYEQYF.

V usage is TRBV7-9 and J usage is TRBJ2-7, with 7 bases aligning to TRBD2. The junction had 3 bases not matched to a gene; V was cut back by 5 bases and J by 2 bases. CDR3 length: 13 residues. Germline V gives CDR1 SEHNR, CDR2 FQNEAQ (reference sequence). CDR3 in DNA: TGTGCCAGCAGCCGGGACTACGCCTACGAGCAGTACTTC. Translated, it gives CASSRDYAYEQYF.

The chain links TRBV20-1 to TRBJ1-2; no definite D call. Trimming pared 6 bases from V and 8 bases from J, leaving 19 bases between. Germline V lookup: CDR1 DFQATT, CDR2 SNEGSKA (reference sequence). This CDR3 region has 13 residues. As DNA, the CDR3 is TGCAGTGCAAGCCGGACGGCCCCTTCGGGCTACACCTTC. Translation: CSASRTAPSGYTF.

This clonotype was detected many times. This chain uses TRBV10-1 with TRBJ2-1; possibly TRBD2 for D (6 bases). CDR1 WNHNN and CDR2 SYGVQD come from the germline V gene (reference sequence). The CDR3 length is 15 residues. V was trimmed by 6 bases and J by 0 bases, leaving 12 bases between them. The CDR3 DNA follows: TGCGCCAGCAGCGCCAAGCGGGCCTCCTACAATGAGCAGTTCTTC. Amino acid sequence: CASSAKRASYNEQFF.